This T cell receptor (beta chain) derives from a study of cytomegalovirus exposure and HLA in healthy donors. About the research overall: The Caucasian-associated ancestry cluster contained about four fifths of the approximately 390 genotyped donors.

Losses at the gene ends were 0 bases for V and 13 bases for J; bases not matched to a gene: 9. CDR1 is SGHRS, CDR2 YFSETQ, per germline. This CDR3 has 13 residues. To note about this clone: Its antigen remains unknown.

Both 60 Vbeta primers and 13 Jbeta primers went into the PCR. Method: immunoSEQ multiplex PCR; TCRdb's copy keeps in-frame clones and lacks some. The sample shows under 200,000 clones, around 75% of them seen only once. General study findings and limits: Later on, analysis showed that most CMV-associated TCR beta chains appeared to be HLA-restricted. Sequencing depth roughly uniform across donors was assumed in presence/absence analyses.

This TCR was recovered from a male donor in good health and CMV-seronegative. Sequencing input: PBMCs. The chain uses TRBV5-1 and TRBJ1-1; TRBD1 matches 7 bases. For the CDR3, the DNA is TGCGCCAGCAGCTTGGTCCGAGGGGGCAAGGGTTTCTTT. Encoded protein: CASSLVRGGKGFF.